The next 21 T cell receptor beta chains were all read from a single sample in a study of blood T cell repertoires in COVID-19 (dated by TCRdb to 2019 to 2021). Preparation of the library involved the immunoSEQ multiplex PCR assay. TCRdb limited this immuneACCESS table to in-frame rearrangements with V and J called. A share of clones is missing; checked studies link under half to unresolved V genes, and the rest is unexplained. The sample table shows approximately 140,000 clones, and approximately 86% are seen once. 2.5% to 4% of the sample lies in the top ten. Material: peripheral blood. Every receptor here comes from a man between 65 and 85 years old with acute or convalescent COVID-19.

The chain employs TRBV6-2 or TRBV6-3 and TRBJ2-1; 7 bases agree with TRBD2. The CDR3 runs 13 residues. In germline, CDR1 is MNHEY, CDR2 SVGEGT. J was trimmed by 4 bases and V by 5 bases; bases with no gene match: 2. The CDR3 DNA reads TGTGCCAGCAGTCTAGCGGCGTACAATGAGCAGTTCTTC. It yields the protein CASSLAAYNEQFF.

This clone was detected only a few times. The CDR3 nucleotides are TGTGCCAGCAGCAGGGGACACGAACAAGAGACCCAGTACTTC. As protein: CASSRGHEQETQYF. The chain recombines TRBV3-1 (or the pseudogene TRBV3-2) with TRBJ2-5; tentatively, D is TRBD1 (6 bases). Looked up from germline, CDR1 is LGHDT and CDR2 is YNNKEL (reference sequence). Between the trimmed V and J ends, which lost 5 bases and 2 bases, there was a span of 12 bases. CDR3 length: 14 residues.

This chain joins TRBV28 and TRBJ2-7; unclear D gene. The CDR3 covers 12 residues. Trimming took 2 bases from V and 3 from J, leaving 5 bases between them. CDR1 and CDR2 from the germline V gene are MDHEN and SYDVKM. The CDR3 DNA is TGTGCCAGCAGTTTAATCCTCTACGAGCAGTACTTC. Amino acids: CASSLILYEQYF.

The gene calls are TRBV7-8 and TRBJ1-1; no definite D call. CDR1 and CDR2 from the germline V gene are SGHVS and FQNEAQ. The CDR3 runs 13 residues. Trimming cost V 1 base and J 7 bases, with 10 bases left between them. Written as DNA, the CDR3 is TGTGCCAGCAGCTTAGGGAGACTGAATGAAGCTTTCTTT. Residues: CASSLGRLNEAFF.

DNA for the CDR3: TGTGCCATCAGTGGAGGTAGCGGGATGGCAGATACGCAGTATTTT. It codes for CAISGGSGMADTQYF. The genes are TRBV10-3 and TRBJ2-3; TRBD2 matches 8 bases. This CDR3 has 15 amino acids. Germline V gene data show CDR1 as ENHRY and CDR2 as SYGVKD. The junction had 7 bases not matched to a gene; V was cut back by 4 bases and J by 4 bases.

V gene TRBV6-2 or TRBV6-3 combines with J gene TRBJ2-5; TRBD1 might be the D (6 bases). Per germline, CDR1 MNHEY and CDR2 SVGEGT. The CDR3 has 17 amino acids. The V end lost 0 bases, the J end lost 4 bases, and 18 bases lay between the germline ends. The CDR3 here is CASSYSGGRGPRETQYF. CDR3 nucleotide sequence: TGTGCCAGCAGTTACTCGGGTGGCAGGGGTCCCCGAGAGACCCAGTACTTC.

The chain couples TRBV5-1 to TRBJ2-7, with TRBD2 matching 11 bases. This CDR3 has 16 residues. Looked up from germline, CDR1 is SGHRS and CDR2 is YFSETQ. V lost 4 bases to trimming and J lost 4 bases; unmatched junction nucleotides: 10. This CDR3 reads CASSRGLAGGQYEQYF. CDR3 nucleotide sequence: TGCGCCAGCAGCCGAGGCCTAGCGGGAGGTCAGTACGAGCAGTACTTC.

Only one count was recorded for this clone. V and J are TRBV5-6 and TRBJ2-3; D gene unclear. The CDR3 contains 13 residues. Per the germline V gene, CDR1 is SGHDT and CDR2 is YYEEEE. Trimming removed 2 bases from V and 7 bases from J, with 11 bases in between. The CDR3 sequence is CASSFTAGNTQYF. The CDR3 DNA reads as TGTGCCAGCAGCTTTACGGCAGGCAATACGCAGTATTTT.

This clone has ten or more counts. V usage is TRBV28 and J usage is TRBJ1-5; 7 bases fit TRBD1. This CDR3 has 15 residues. V lost 4 bases, J lost 3 bases, and 6 bases stayed unmatched. Germline loops: CDR1 MDHEN, CDR2 SYDVKM. The CDR3 DNA reads TGTGCCAGCAGTTGGTTAGGGGGCCTCAATCAGCCCCAGCATTTT. This gives the protein CASSWLGGLNQPQHF.

The gene calls are TRBV27 and TRBJ1-2; possible D gene TRBD1, 5 bases. Trimming stripped 2 bases from V and 2 bases from J, with 9 bases between. Germline CDR1 MNHEY, CDR2 SMNVEV (reference sequence). The CDR3 is made up of 14 amino acids. In nucleotides, the CDR3 is TGTGCCAGCAGTTTAAGGCAGGGAAACTATGGCTACACCTTC. This translates into CASSLRQGNYGYTF.

This sequence joins TRBV5-5 and TRBJ2-7, with D possibly TRBD2 on 6 matching bases. The CDR3 totals 15 residues. With 0 bases removed from V and 6 bases from J, the gap between germline ends came to 16 bases. The germline CDR1 and CDR2 sequences are SGHKS and YYEKEE (reference sequence). CDR3 region: CASSLVGGSESEQYF. The CDR3 region has the DNA TGTGCCAGCAGCTTGGTCGGGGGAAGTGAAAGCGAGCAGTACTTC.

The sample holds one count of this clone. CDR3 DNA: TGTGCCAGCAGCCAAGAGGGGACAGGGTACGAGCAGTACTTC. Translated: CASSQEGTGYEQYF. The chain employs TRBV3-1 (or the pseudogene TRBV3-2) and TRBJ2-7; 9 positions match TRBD1. Germline loops: CDR1 LGHDT, CDR2 YNNKEL (reference sequence). This CDR3 has 14 amino acids. Trimming removed 0 bases from V and 4 bases from J; junction bases left unmatched: 1.

The chain links TRBV2 to TRBJ2-1; 8 bases agree with TRBD2. With V trimmed by 2 bases and J by 3 bases, 3 bases remained unmatched. Germline V gives CDR1 SNHLY, CDR2 FYNNEI. CDR3 length: 15 residues. CDR3 amino acids: CASSERLAGYNEQFF. The CDR3 coding sequence is TGTGCCAGCAGTGAAAGGCTAGCGGGCTACAATGAGCAGTTCTTC.

This clone was observed a single time. V gene TRBV28 combines with J gene TRBJ2-2; D remains ambiguous. The CDR3 loop spans 12 amino acids. Trimming took 2 bases from V and 6 from J, leaving 4 bases between them. CDR1 and CDR2 (germline): MDHEN, SYDVKM. CDR3 region: CASSLSSGELFF. In DNA, the CDR3 is TGTGCCAGCAGTTTAAGCTCCGGGGAGCTGTTTTTT.

At least ten counts were recorded for this clone. V usage is TRBV7-2 and J usage is TRBJ2-7, with 7 nucleotides matching TRBD2. This CDR3 is built from 15 residues. CDR1 and CDR2 (germline): SGHTA, FQGNSA. The V segment lost 7 bases and the J segment 4 bases; nucleotides outside the gene matches: 13. DNA for the CDR3: TGTGCCAGCATGCTGGGCGGCGGGAGTCAATACGAGCAGTACTTC. Translating it yields CASMLGGGSQYEQYF.

This CDR3 reads CASSMVGTDYNEQFF. CDR3 sequence (DNA): TGCGCCAGCAGCATGGTCGGGACAGACTACAATGAGCAGTTCTTC. The J gene is TRBJ2-1, the V gene TRBV5-1; 7 bases fit TRBD1. CDR1 is SGHRS and CDR2 is YFSETQ in the germline V gene. With 4 bases clipped from V and 3 bases from J, the junction kept 7 bases outside the gene matches. The CDR3 has 15 residues. Based on the CDR3 plus reference TRBV5-1 and TRBJ2-1, the full variable domain is KAGVTQTPRYLIKTRGQQVTLSCSPISGHRSVSWYQQTPGQGLQFLFEYFSETQRNKGNFPGRFSGRQFSNSRSEMNVSTLELGDSALYLCASSMVGTDYNEQFFGPGTRLTVL.

This clone was seen a handful of times. The rearrangement joins TRBV20-1 to TRBJ1-5; D may be TRBD1 (5 bases). CDR3 size: 11 residues. From germline, CDR1 is DFQATT and CDR2 SNEGSKA (reference sequence). V lost 6 bases, J lost 9 bases, and 12 bases lay in between. The CDR3 DNA sequence: TGCAGTGCATCCGGGGGGGGGCCCCAGCATTTT. Encoded protein: CSASGGGPQHF.

The J gene is TRBJ2-5, the V gene TRBV11-2, with 15 bases fitting TRBD2. V was clipped by 0 bases and J by 1 base; unmatched bases: 0. The CDR3 extends over 17 amino acids. Germline V gene data show CDR1 as SGHAT and CDR2 as FQNNGV. CDR3 coding DNA: TGTGCCAGCAGCTTAGAGGGACTAGCGGGAGGCCAAGAGACCCAGTACTTC. Translating it yields CASSLEGLAGGQETQYF.

The genes are TRBV6-2 or TRBV6-3 and TRBJ2-7, with 8 bases fitting TRBD2. With 0 bases clipped from V and 3 bases from J, the junction kept 7 bases outside the gene matches. Germline V gene data show CDR1 as MNHEY and CDR2 as SVGEGT. The CDR3 has 16 amino acids. This chain's CDR3 is CASSYSKAGRVYEQYF. In DNA form, the CDR3 reads TGTGCCAGCAGTTACTCGAAGGCCGGGAGGGTCTACGAGCAGTACTTC.

The rearrangement uses TRBV6-6 and TRBJ1-1, with D tentatively TRBD1 (5 bases). The V gene lost 0 bases and the J gene lost 7 bases, with 12 bases spanning the gap. Germline-derived CDR1 and CDR2 are MNHNY and SVGAGI (reference sequence). The CDR3 covers 14 residues. For the CDR3, the DNA is TGTGCCAGCAGTTACTCGATACAGGTTTTTGAAGCTTTCTTT. Its protein product is CASSYSIQVFEAFF.

V and J are TRBV29-1 and TRBJ1-4, with 9 bases that match TRBD1. The CDR3 spans 14 residues. The V segment lost 5 bases and the J segment 7 bases; nucleotides outside the gene matches: 8. CDR1 and CDR2 from the germline V gene are SQVTM and ANQGSEA. The CDR3 loop is CSVTLTGGSEKLFF. CDR3 coding DNA: TGCAGCGTTACCCTTACAGGGGGCAGTGAAAAACTGTTTTTT.